The clone carrying this T cell receptor (beta chain) was counted only a few times. The method was immunoSEQ multiplex PCR; TCRdb's version includes in-frame clones alone and lacks a portion of them. The table lists hundreds of thousands of clones, 78% of them singletons. This CDR3 has 14 residues. Trimming cost V 5 bases and J 0 bases, with 8 bases left between them. Per the germline V gene, CDR1 is LNHDA and CDR2 is SQIVND (reference sequence). The sample belongs to a study of shared T cell receptors in the human thymus. This sample also appeared in a second study, on human thymus T cells. Per that study: Thymus specimens were resections from corrective heart surgery.

Material: thymocytes. The receptor comes from a boy under two years old with a congenital heart defect. The chain couples TRBV19 to TRBJ1-5; D remains unclear. For the CDR3, the DNA is TGTGCCAGTAGTCCCCCGTTTAGCAATCAGCCCCAGCATTTT. It yields the protein CASSPPFSNQPQHF.